This T cell receptor (beta chain) came from a study of read filtering for tumor transcriptome and immune sequencing. On the study more broadly: After DNase treatment, RNA was made into whole-transcriptome libraries. RNA-seq yielded only roughly 75 to 1273 TCR reads, IR-seq about 4.05 to 11 million. Study observations and caveats: Even smaller IR-seq throughput identified most shared clonotypes.

This clonotype was counted ten times or more. What it recognizes is unknown. The V end was cut by 2 bases, the J end by 0 bases, with 11 bases between. Germline V gene data show CDR1 as SGHAT and CDR2 as FQNNGV. This CDR3 comprises 16 residues. The library was built from 400 ng RNA with molecular barcoded adaptors for alpha/delta and beta/gamma chains. Using its own MiXCR run on the reads, TCRdb lists one record per CDR3 protein. The repertoire holds 100,000 to 150,000 distinct CDR3 sequences, under 15% seen once, with approximately 10% in the top ten. Input material: a population of CD138-negative cells sorted from bone marrow. The TCR sequence derives from a donor at least 40 years old with multiple myeloma. The chain is built from TRBV11-2 and TRBJ2-1; D is undetermined. This chain's CDR3 is CASSLLVGASYNEQFF. The DNA for the CDR3 is TGTGCCAGCAGCTTATTGGTCGGAGCCTCCTACAATGAGCAGTTCTTC.